This T cell receptor beta chain was identified during a study of CD8 T cells in ankylosing spondylitis (dated by TCRdb to 2016 to 2017). As for the study more broadly: The study profiled T cell receptor beta repertoires in healthy donors and ankylosing spondylitis patients to find disease-linked TCR variants. In total, the full study cohort was made up of some 100 healthy donors and about two dozen ankylosing spondylitis patients. Peripheral blood samples were taken, and synovial fluid was additionally collected from ankylosing spondylitis patients.

The full study reports these points: The disease-linked clones were reported to be significantly enriched in matched synovial fluid samples from ankylosing spondylitis patients. A TCR beta motif of 7 or 8 highly homologous amino acid variants appeared characteristic of blood from ankylosing spondylitis patients. The disease-linked clones showed a CD8+ phenotype and occurred at relatively low frequencies in peripheral blood. Some TCR beta motif variants had previously been reported in synovial fluid and blood of reactive arthritis patients, which suggested common disease-initiation mechanisms.

Reading from cysteine to phenylalanine, the CDR3 counts 13 amino acids. Solely the CDR3 DNA is kept, with 39 bases framed from the first base. For this chain, trimming is 6 bases at the V end and 5 bases at the J end, and the number of junction bases without a gene match is 5. CDR1 and CDR2, per the germline V gene, are MNHNS and SASEGT. A remark on this clonotype: Its antigen specificity is not known. Base qualities are not provided; no much larger clone lies one nucleotide away.

Sequencing was performed on an Illumina HiSeq 2500. Quantitative 5'-RACE with molecular barcodes was the method used to prepare the TCR beta libraries. The original methods were these. A new computational method, built on a probabilistic model of VDJ rearrangement, was used to identify disease-linked TCR variants. TCRdb took the public reads, trimmed them with fastp at Q25, ran MiXCR for clone calling and kept in-frame beta chains. Every distinct CDR3 protein forms one entry, paired with its most common genes and DNA. These V and J calls rely on TCRdb rather than the paper's analysis. The sample table lists 250,000 to 300,000 distinct CDR3 sequences, 15% to 20% of them with a count of one. Of the sample, approximately 33% falls within the top ten clones.

The sample comprised blood, either unsorted or a sorted T cell fraction (not recorded which). The origin of this receptor is a male donor with ankylosing spondylitis or in good health (not recorded which). The rearrangement combines TRBV6-1 with TRBJ2-5, with 8 middle bases fitting TRBD1. The DNA sequence is as follows: TGTGCCAGCAGCCACGACAGGGGTGAGACCCAGTACTTC. It translates as CASSHDRGETQYF.